This T cell receptor (beta chain) came from a study of cytomegalovirus exposure and HLA in healthy donors. J lost 4 bases, V lost 3 bases, and 4 bases had no gene match. Germline-derived CDR1 and CDR2 are SGDLS and YYNGEE. There are 13 residues in the CDR3. 60 Vbeta and 13 Jbeta primers were used in PCR. The data were produced by immunoSEQ multiplex PCR, yet TCRdb's version contains in-frame clones alone and is incomplete. The sample comprises approximately 220,000 clones, 60% to 80% of which are singletons, and 1.8% rests with the top ten. This receptor was taken from a woman aged 30 to 39 in good health and CMV-seronegative. What was sequenced was PBMCs. The gene calls are TRBV9 and TRBJ2-7; 7 nucleotides match TRBD1. CDR3 sequence reads: CASSEGTAYEQYF. The CDR3 DNA sequence: TGTGCCAGCAGCGAAGGGACAGCTTACGAGCAGTACTTC.